This TCR beta chain was sequenced for a study of blood T cell repertoires in COVID-19. From germline, CDR1 is LGHDT and CDR2 YNNKEL (reference sequence). V dropped 4 bases and J dropped 1; count of bases not matched to a gene: 4. This CDR3 comprises 15 residues. TCRdb's copy holds only in-frame clones and misses some; the assay was immunoSEQ multiplex PCR. Counted here are approximately 9,200 clones, 85% to 90% occurring once; the ten biggest clones make up roughly 9.7%. The chain has TRBV3-1 (or the pseudogene TRBV3-2) and TRBJ1-1; TRBD1 matches at 9 bases. This receptor was obtained from a man aged 55 to 70 with acute or convalescent COVID-19. The source material was peripheral blood. The CDR3 reads CASSPGTGRNTEAFF. The CDR3 DNA reads as TGTGCCAGCAGCCCAGGGACAGGGAGGAACACTGAAGCTTTCTTT.